One and the same sample provided the 23 T cell receptor beta chains below, sequenced in a study of T cell responses to AZD1222 COVID-19 vaccine. The method was immunoSEQ multiplex PCR; TCRdb's version includes in-frame clones alone and lacks a portion of them. The top ten hold 0.5% to 0.65% of the sample, which has around 250,000 clones, approximately 95% seen once. The source material was peripheral blood, sampled on day 0 of AZD1222 vaccination. These receptors were obtained from an adult in good health.

The chain couples TRBV28 to TRBJ2-3, with TRBD2 as a possible D gene (6 bases). Germline CDR1 and CDR2: MDHEN and SYDVKM. V was cut by 6 bases and J by 2 bases, with 15 bases left in between. The CDR3 runs to 15 residues. The CDR3 sequence is CASSAPRGNTDTQYF. CDR3 DNA sequence: TGTGCCAGCAGCGCACCACGGGGGAACACAGATACGCAGTATTTT.

The chain has TRBV4-2 and TRBJ1-2; the D gene is possibly TRBD1 (5 bases). The CDR3 consists of 15 residues. V was pared by 1 base and J by 6 bases, with 15 bases between. Germline V gene lookup returns CDR1 LGHNA and CDR2 YNFKEQ. Here the CDR3 DNA reads TGTGCCAGCAGCCAAGGTCTTGGGCAGGGAAATGGCTACACCTTC. Translating gives CASSQGLGQGNGYTF.

The V call is TRBV5-6, the J call TRBJ2-5; 7 positions match TRBD1. From germline, CDR1 is SGHDT and CDR2 YYEEEE. V lost 2 bases, J lost 1 base, and 11 bases stayed unmatched. The CDR3 loop spans 17 amino acids. CDR3 sequence (DNA): TGTGCCAGCAGCTTCGGGACAGCAACGAACCTCCAAGAGACCCAGTACTTC. Translation: CASSFGTATNLQETQYF.

The chain carries TRBV6-2 or TRBV6-3 and TRBJ2-7, with D maybe TRBD2 (5 bases). Germline CDR1 is MNHEY and CDR2 is SVGEGT. V was cut by 5 bases and J by 2 bases, with 10 bases left in between. The CDR3 length is 13 residues. CDR3 sequence reads: CASSPRGPYEQYF. The CDR3 nucleotides read TGTGCCAGCAGTCCACGCGGGCCCTACGAGCAGTACTTC.

On this clone: This same CDR3 is encoded by further DNA sequences in the sample. The chain has TRBV5-1 and TRBJ2-2; 12 bases fit TRBD2. Trimming cost V 4 bases and J 5 bases; bases outside gene matches: 3. CDR3 length: 15 amino acids. Germline loops: CDR1 SGHRS, CDR2 YFSETQ. The CDR3 bases are TGCGCCAGCAGCCCTCTAGCGGGAGGGACCGGGGAGCTGTTTTTT. Its protein product is CASSPLAGGTGELFF.

V is TRBV19 and J is TRBJ2-3; 8 nucleotides line up with TRBD2. J lost 7 bases, V lost 5 bases, and 14 bases had no gene match. Germline V gives CDR1 LNHDA, CDR2 SQIVND (reference sequence). The CDR3 is 16 residues long. CDR3 DNA: TGTGCCAGTAGTGTCCGGACTCGCGGGGGGTCGTATACGCAGTATTTT. Amino acid sequence: CASSVRTRGGSYTQYF.

The chain links TRBV5-4 to TRBJ2-7; 9 bases map to TRBD1. From germline, CDR1 is SGHNT and CDR2 YYREEE (reference sequence). The CDR3 loop spans 16 amino acids. V was pared by 2 bases and J by 2 bases, with 8 bases of the junction left unmatched. The CDR3 nucleotides are TGTGCCAGCAGCTTTTCTCCGGGACAGGGACCCTACGAGCAGTACTTC. It specifies CASSFSPGQGPYEQYF. Full variable domain (rest looked up from reference TRBV5-4 and TRBJ2-7): ETGVTQSPTHLIKTRGQQVTLRCSSQSGHNTVSWYQQALGQGPQFIFQYYREEENGRGNFPPRFSGLQFPNYSSELNVNALELDDSALYLCASSFSPGQGPYEQYFGPGTRLTVT.

The chain joins TRBV19 to TRBJ2-1; TRBD1 might be the D (6 bases). This CDR3 has 12 residues. Trimming removed 5 bases from V and 6 bases from J, with 8 bases in between. Per germline, CDR1 LNHDA and CDR2 SQIVND (reference sequence). The DNA of the CDR3 is TGTGCCAGTAGTGGACAGTCCAATGAGCAGTTCTTC. Translating gives CASSGQSNEQFF.

The V gene is TRBV5-1, the J gene TRBJ2-5, with D unresolved. V shed 4 bases and J shed 1 base, with 8 bases lying between them. This CDR3 is 13 amino acids long. The germline V gene encodes CDR1 SGHRS and CDR2 YFSETQ. CDR3 sequence: CASSGELQETQYF. In DNA, the CDR3 is TGCGCCAGCAGCGGCGAGCTCCAAGAGACCCAGTACTTC.

This sequence joins TRBV10-3 and TRBJ2-1; 11 bases are shared with TRBD2. Germline assignment: CDR1 ENHRY and CDR2 SYGVKD. The CDR3 length is 16 residues. V shed 9 bases and J 8 bases; nucleotides not matched to a gene: 15. The CDR3 DNA sequence: TGTGCCATTCGCCTGGGGGGTAGCGGGAGGGGTCATGAGCAGTTCTTC. This gives the protein CAIRLGGSGRGHEQFF.

This rearrangement joins TRBV2 to TRBJ1-3; TRBD1 is a possible D gene (6 bases). The CDR3 has 16 amino acids. Trimming removed 8 bases at V and 4 bases at J, with 21 bases between. Germline CDR1 is SNHLY and CDR2 is FYNNEI. DNA of the CDR3: TGTGCCAGCTTTTCGGGGACACAGCGTGTCGGAAACACCATATATTTT. Encoded protein: CASFSGTQRVGNTIYF.

This clone was seen only once. The rearrangement joins TRBV29-1 to TRBJ2-7, with D perhaps TRBD1 or TRBD2 (5 bases each). CDR3 size: 13 residues. In germline, CDR1 is SQVTM, CDR2 ANQGSEA. V was clipped by 7 bases and J by 3 bases, with 16 bases between them. The CDR3 spells CSAGPGTSYEQYF. As DNA, the CDR3 is TGCAGCGCGGGACCCGGCACAAGCTACGAGCAGTACTTC.

The chain links TRBV5-1 to TRBJ2-1; 8 bases fit TRBD1. The germline CDR1 and CDR2 sequences are SGHRS and YFSETQ. The CDR3 spans 15 residues. V was clipped by 0 bases and J by 9 bases; unmatched bases: 8. CDR3 residues: CASSLVQGARGEQFF. In nucleotides, the CDR3 is TGCGCCAGCAGCTTGGTCCAGGGGGCTAGGGGTGAGCAGTTCTTC.

The genes are TRBV12-3 or TRBV12-4 and TRBJ1-2; a weak D match, TRBD1 (5 bases). This CDR3 region has 13 residues. The V end lost 6 bases, the J end lost 4 bases, and 12 bases lay between the germline ends. Written as DNA, the CDR3 is TGTGCCAGCAGAAAGGACACAAGCTATGGCTACACCTTC. It yields the protein CASRKDTSYGYTF.

The J gene is TRBJ2-7, the V gene TRBV28, with 9 bases matching TRBD2. Losses at the gene ends were 7 bases for V and 3 bases for J; bases not matched to a gene: 7. The CDR3 consists of 14 residues. From germline, CDR1 is MDHEN and CDR2 SYDVKM. CDR3 DNA: TGTGCCAGCATCCGGGTAGCGGGGGTCTACGAGCAGTACTTC. Protein product: CASIRVAGVYEQYF.

The chain has TRBV28 and TRBJ2-6; 9 nucleotides align to TRBD1. CDR3 length: 15 amino acids. Germline trimming cut 7 bases from V and 4 bases from J; bases unmatched to any gene: 5. Germline V CDR1 and CDR2: MDHEN, SYDVKM. CDR3 protein: CASTSQGAGANVLTF. CDR3 nucleotides: TGTGCCAGCACCTCACAGGGGGCCGGGGCCAACGTCCTGACTTTC.

This chain uses TRBV19 with TRBJ2-7, with 7 bases identical to TRBD2. Per germline, CDR1 LNHDA and CDR2 SQIVND (reference sequence). CDR3 length equals 14 residues. Losses at the gene ends were 8 bases for V and 2 bases for J; bases not matched to a gene: 9. The CDR3 sequence: CASAAQRGTYEQYF. The CDR3 nucleotides are TGTGCCAGTGCCGCCCAGCGGGGTACCTACGAGCAGTACTTC.

There are a few counts of this clone. The chain employs TRBV25-1 and TRBJ1-2, with D unclear. The germline CDR1 and CDR2 sequences are MGHDK and SYGVNS. The CDR3 sequence is 14 residues long. V lost 1 base to trimming and J lost 2 bases, with 8 bases between them. The CDR3 region has the DNA TGTGCCAGCAGTGAATGGCAAGAAAACTATGGCTACACCTTC. It codes for CASSEWQENYGYTF.

This chain joins TRBV28 and TRBJ1-2; D is ambiguous. V was cut by 3 bases and J by 8 bases, with 13 bases left in between. Per germline, CDR1 MDHEN and CDR2 SYDVKM. This CDR3 contains 13 residues. The CDR3 bases are TGTGCCAGCAGTTTCTCCCTTGCCCGGGGCTACACCTTC. This translates into CASSFSLARGYTF.

The J gene is TRBJ2-7, the V gene TRBV24-1; the D gene is possibly TRBD2 (7 bases). Trimming removed 7 bases at V and 0 bases at J, with 12 bases between. The CDR3 is made up of 14 amino acids. Germline lookup yields CDR1 KGHDR and CDR2 SFDVKD. The CDR3 nucleotides are TGTGCCACCAGCCGAGGGGGGGGCTCCTACGAGCAGTACTTC. Amino acid sequence: CATSRGGGSYEQYF.

The chain has TRBV7-2 and TRBJ2-2, with D perhaps matching TRBD2 (6 bases). The CDR3 loop spans 16 amino acids. The V and J ends lost 2 bases and 1 base respectively, with 11 bases between them. CDR1 is SGHTA and CDR2 is FQGNSA in the germline V gene. The CDR3 DNA sequence: TGTGCCAGCAGCTTAAATATAGCGGTGAACACCGGGGAGCTGTTTTTT. Amino acid sequence: CASSLNIAVNTGELFF.

This rearrangement joins TRBV3-1 (or the pseudogene TRBV3-2) to TRBJ2-7, with D tentatively TRBD1 (6 bases). CDR1 is LGHDT, CDR2 YNNKEL, per germline (reference sequence). Trimming pared 2 bases from V and 7 bases from J, leaving 15 bases between. The length of the CDR3 is 14 residues. The DNA for the CDR3 is TGTGCCAGCAGCCAAAGGGACACGGACGTGGAGCAGTACTTC. It is translated as CASSQRDTDVEQYF.

This chain uses TRBV7-8 with TRBJ2-7; 10 bases map to TRBD1. CDR3 length: 14 residues. V lost 2 bases, J lost 7 bases, and 5 bases stayed unmatched. CDR1 is SGHVS, CDR2 FQNEAQ, per germline. The CDR3 is CASSLRDRGHEQYF. The CDR3 nucleotides read TGTGCCAGCAGCTTAAGGGACAGGGGCCATGAGCAGTACTTC.